This TCR beta chain was recovered during a study of technical replicates of blood from a few donors. Germline trimming cut 0 bases from V and 6 bases from J; bases unmatched to any gene: 7. Germline values: CDR1 MGHRA, CDR2 YSYEKL. This CDR3 contains 16 residues. The table came from immunoSEQ multiplex PCR; TCRdb's copy has only in-frame clones and leaves some out. Of 15,000 to 19,000 clones listed, more than 75% are singletons. The chain recombines TRBV4-1 with TRBJ1-1, with 10 bases that match TRBD1. The source of this sequence is a human donor in good health. Specimen: PBMCs. CDR3 sequence reads: CASSQDRRGTGAEAFF. CDR3 nucleotides: TGCGCCAGCAGCCAAGACAGGAGGGGGACAGGGGCTGAAGCTTTCTTT.